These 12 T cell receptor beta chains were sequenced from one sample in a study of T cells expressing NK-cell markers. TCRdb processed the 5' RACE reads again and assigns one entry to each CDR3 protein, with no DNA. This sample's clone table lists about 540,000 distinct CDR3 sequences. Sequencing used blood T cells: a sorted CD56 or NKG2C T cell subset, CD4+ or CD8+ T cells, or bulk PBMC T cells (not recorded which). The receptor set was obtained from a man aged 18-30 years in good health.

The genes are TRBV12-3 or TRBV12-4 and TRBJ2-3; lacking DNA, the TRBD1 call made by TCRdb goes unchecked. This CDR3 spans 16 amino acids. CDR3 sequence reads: CASSRAEGSSTDTQYF.

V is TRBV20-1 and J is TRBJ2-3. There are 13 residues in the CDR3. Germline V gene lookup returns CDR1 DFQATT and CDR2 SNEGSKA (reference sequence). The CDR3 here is CSARDPGTKTQYF.

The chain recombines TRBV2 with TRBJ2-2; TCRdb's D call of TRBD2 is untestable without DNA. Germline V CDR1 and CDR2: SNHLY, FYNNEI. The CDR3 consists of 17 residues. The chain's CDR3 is CASSEISGGWRTGELFF.

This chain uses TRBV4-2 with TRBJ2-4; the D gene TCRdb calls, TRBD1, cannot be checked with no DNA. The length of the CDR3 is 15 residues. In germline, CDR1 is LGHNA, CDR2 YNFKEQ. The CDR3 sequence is CASSQDFQGANIQYF.

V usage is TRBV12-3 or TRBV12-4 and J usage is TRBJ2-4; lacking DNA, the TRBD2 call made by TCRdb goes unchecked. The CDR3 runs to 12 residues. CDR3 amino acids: CASAGTSNIQYF.

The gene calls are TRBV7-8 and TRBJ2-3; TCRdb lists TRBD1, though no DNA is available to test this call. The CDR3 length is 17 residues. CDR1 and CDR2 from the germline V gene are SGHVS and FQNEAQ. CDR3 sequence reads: CASSLGAWGLSTDTQYF.

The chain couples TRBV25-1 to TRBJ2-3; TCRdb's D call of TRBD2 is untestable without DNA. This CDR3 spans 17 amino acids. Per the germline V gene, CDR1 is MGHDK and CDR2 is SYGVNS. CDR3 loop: CASSEYPSGRARDTQYF.

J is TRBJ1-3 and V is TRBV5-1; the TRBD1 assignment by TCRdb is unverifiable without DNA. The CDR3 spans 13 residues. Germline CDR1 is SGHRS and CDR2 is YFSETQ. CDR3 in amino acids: CASSSETGNTIYF.

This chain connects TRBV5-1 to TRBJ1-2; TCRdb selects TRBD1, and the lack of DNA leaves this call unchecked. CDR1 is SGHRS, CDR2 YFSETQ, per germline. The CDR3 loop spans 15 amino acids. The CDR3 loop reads CASSSDRDFPYGYTF.

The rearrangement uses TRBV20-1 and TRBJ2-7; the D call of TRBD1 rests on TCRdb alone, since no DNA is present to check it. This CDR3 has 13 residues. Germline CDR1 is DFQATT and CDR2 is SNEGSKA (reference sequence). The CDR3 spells CSARPRDHYEQYF.

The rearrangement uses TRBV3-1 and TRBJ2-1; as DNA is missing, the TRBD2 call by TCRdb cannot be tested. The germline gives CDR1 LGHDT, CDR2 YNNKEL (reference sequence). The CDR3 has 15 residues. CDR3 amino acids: CASSPSGGGYNEQFF.

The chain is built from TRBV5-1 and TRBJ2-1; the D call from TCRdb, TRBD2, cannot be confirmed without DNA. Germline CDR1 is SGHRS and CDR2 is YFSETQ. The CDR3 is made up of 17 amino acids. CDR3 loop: CASSSGLASGVYNEQFF.